What follows describes a single TCR beta chain. In the authors' methods: Nucleated cell number was recorded as an estimate derived from reference gene primer amplification. Generated by immunoSEQ multiplex PCR, the TCRdb table keeps only in-frame clones and is missing some. V, J and clone size reflect that table, while D and trimming were determined from the DNA. The repertoire has 140,000 to 150,000 clones, more than 70% of them found once; the top ten carry over 2%. The CDR3 totals 17 residues. V lost 1 base, J lost 5 bases, and 18 bases lay in between. Germline CDR1 is SGDLS and CDR2 is YYNGEE. This entry is derived from a study of blood T cell repertoires in COVID-19. Study summary: Donors in the United States, Italy and Spain gave samples during acute or convalescent COVID-19.

The rearrangement joins TRBV9 to TRBJ2-2; possibly TRBD2 for D (5 bases). The source is a human donor in a cohort sampled during active COVID-19. Material for sequencing was peripheral blood. DNA for the CDR3: TGTGCCAGCAGCGTACGGGGAGCTCTGATTGATACCGGGGAGCTGTTTTTT. Translating it yields CASSVRGALIDTGELFF.